This TCR beta chain is from a study of blood T cell repertoires in COVID-19. Study overall: PBMCs, B-cell-depleted T cells, or T cells were the source of the cDNA or gDNA that made up the material.

Sequencing was performed with immunoSEQ multiplex PCR; in TCRdb, only in-frame clones are kept and a portion is missing. This table has a few hundred thousand clones, around 86% appearing once. The CDR3 length is 16 residues. Germline CDR1 reads ENHRY; CDR2 reads SYGVKD. V was shortened by 8 bases and J by 0 bases, with 17 bases between the two germline ends. Input material: peripheral blood. The V call is TRBV10-3, the J call TRBJ2-1, with D possibly TRBD1 on 5 matching bases. The receptor was derived from a woman between 25 and 40 years old with active or convalescent COVID-19. The CDR3 sequence is CAIVEGAGSSYNEQFF. Written as DNA, the CDR3 is TGTGCCATCGTAGAAGGGGCCGGAAGCTCCTACAATGAGCAGTTCTTC.